This T cell receptor (beta chain) is drawn from a study of control samples from healthy donors and cancer patients. Some clones are missing from TCRdb's copy, which holds only in-frame ones; the method was immunoSEQ multiplex PCR. The table has 150,000 to 200,000 clones, more than 90% seen once; the top ten hold approximately 1.5%. The V and J ends lost 5 bases and 8 bases respectively, with 10 bases between them. Germline V lookup: CDR1 SGDLS, CDR2 YYNGEE. CDR3 length: 11 residues. V usage is TRBV9 and J usage is TRBJ1-1; no clear D. This TCR derives from a man between 25 and 39 years old in good health. The sequenced sample was blood. This CDR3 is CASRSSGEAFF. The DNA of the CDR3 is TGTGCCAGCAGGTCGTCAGGCGAAGCTTTCTTT. Based on the CDR3 plus reference TRBV9 and TRBJ1-1, the full variable domain is DSGVTQTPKHLITATGQRVTLRCSPRSGDLSVYWYQQSLDQGLQFLIQYYNGEERAKGNILERFSAQQFPDLHSELNLSSLELGDSALYFCASRSSGEAFFGQGTRLTVV.